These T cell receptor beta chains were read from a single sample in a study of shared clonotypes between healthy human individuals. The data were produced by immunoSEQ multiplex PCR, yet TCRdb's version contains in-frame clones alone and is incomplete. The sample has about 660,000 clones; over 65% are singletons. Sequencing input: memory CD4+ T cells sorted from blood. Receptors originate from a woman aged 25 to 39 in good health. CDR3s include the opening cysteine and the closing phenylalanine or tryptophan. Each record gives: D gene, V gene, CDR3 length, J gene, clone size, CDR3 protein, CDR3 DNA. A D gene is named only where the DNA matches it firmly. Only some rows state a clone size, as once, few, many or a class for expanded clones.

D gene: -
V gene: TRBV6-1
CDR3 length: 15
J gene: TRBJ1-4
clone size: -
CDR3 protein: CASSTIDSTNEKLFF
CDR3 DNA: TGTGCCAGCAGCACAATTGACAGTACTAATGAAAAACTGTTTTTT

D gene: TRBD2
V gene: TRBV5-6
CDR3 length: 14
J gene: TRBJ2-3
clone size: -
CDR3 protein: CASSEGLAGNTQYF
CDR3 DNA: TGTGCCAGCAGCGAAGGACTAGCGGGAAATACGCAGTATTTT

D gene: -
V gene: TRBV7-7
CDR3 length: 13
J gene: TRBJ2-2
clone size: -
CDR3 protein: CASSSQVDGELFF
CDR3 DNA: TGTGCCAGCAGCTCACAGGTTGACGGGGAGCTGTTTTTT

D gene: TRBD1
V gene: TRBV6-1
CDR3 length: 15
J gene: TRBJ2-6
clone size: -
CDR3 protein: CASGQDLSGANVLTF
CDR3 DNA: TGTGCCAGCGGACAGGACCTCTCTGGGGCCAACGTCCTGACTTTC

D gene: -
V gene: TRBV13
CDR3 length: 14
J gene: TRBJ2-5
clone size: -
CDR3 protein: CASSSSQTEETQYF
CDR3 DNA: TGTGCCAGCAGCTCGAGCCAGACAGAAGAGACCCAGTACTTC

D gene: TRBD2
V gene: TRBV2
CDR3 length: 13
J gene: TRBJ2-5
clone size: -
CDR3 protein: CASDLAGGETQYF
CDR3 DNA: TGTGCCAGCGACCTAGCGGGAGGGGAGACCCAGTACTTC

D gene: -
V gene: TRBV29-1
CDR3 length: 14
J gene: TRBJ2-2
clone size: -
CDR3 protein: CSVEAGSNTGELFF
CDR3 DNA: TGCAGCGTTGAGGCAGGTTCGAACACCGGGGAGCTGTTTTTT

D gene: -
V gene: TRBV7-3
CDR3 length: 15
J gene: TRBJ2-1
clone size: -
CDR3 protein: CASSLTGARRVEQFF
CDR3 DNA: TGTGCCAGCAGTTTAACGGGTGCGAGGAGGGTTGAGCAGTTCTTC

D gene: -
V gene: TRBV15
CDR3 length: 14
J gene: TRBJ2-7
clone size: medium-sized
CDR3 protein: CATSSTQGRGEQYF
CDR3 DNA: TGTGCCACCAGCAGTACACAGGGGAGGGGGGAGCAGTACTTC

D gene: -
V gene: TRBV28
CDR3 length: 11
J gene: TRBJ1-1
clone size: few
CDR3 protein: CASSLRREAFF
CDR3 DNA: TGTGCCAGCAGTTTAAGGCGTGAAGCTTTCTTT

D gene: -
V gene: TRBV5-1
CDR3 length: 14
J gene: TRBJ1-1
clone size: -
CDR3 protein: CASSPRGVNTEAFF
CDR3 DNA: TGCGCCAGCAGCCCGCGCGGGGTGAACACTGAAGCTTTCTTT

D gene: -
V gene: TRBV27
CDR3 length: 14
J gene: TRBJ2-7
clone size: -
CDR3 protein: CASSIRGARYEQYF
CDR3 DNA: TGTGCCAGCAGTATCAGGGGGGCCCGGTACGAGCAGTACTTC

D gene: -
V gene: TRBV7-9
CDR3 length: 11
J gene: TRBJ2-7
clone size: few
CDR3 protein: CASSGANEQYF
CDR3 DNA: TGTGCCAGCAGCGGCGCGAACGAGCAGTACTTC

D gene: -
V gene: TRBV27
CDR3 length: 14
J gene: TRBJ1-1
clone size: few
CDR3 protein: CASSLAQENTEAFF
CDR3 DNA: TGTGCCAGCAGTCTCGCACAGGAGAACACTGAAGCTTTCTTT

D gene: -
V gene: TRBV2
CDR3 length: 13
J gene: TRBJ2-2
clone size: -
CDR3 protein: CASRNRDPGELFF
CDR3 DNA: TGTGCCAGCAGGAACAGGGACCCCGGGGAGCTGTTTTTT

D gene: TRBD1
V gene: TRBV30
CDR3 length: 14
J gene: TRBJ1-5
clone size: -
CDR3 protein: CAWRGQGVNQPQHF
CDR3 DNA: TGTGCCTGGAGGGGACAGGGGGTCAATCAGCCCCAGCATTTT

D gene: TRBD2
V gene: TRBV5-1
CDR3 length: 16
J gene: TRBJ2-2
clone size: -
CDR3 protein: CASSPGLAAYTGELFF
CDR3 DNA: TGCGCCAGCAGCCCTGGACTAGCGGCTTACACCGGGGAGCTGTTTTTT

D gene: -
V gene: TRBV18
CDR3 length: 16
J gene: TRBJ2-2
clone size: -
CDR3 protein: CASSPLTNTNTGELFF
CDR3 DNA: TGTGCCAGCTCACCGTTGACAAATACGAACACCGGGGAGCTGTTTTTT

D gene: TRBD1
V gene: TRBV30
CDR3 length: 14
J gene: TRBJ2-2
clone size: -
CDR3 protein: CAWSRQGAAGELFF
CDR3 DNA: TGTGCCTGGAGCCGACAGGGGGCGGCCGGGGAGCTGTTTTTT

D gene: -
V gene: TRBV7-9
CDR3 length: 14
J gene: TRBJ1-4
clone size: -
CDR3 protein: CASSLDTRERKLFF
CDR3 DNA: TGTGCCAGCAGCTTAGACACCAGGGAGCGGAAACTGTTTTTT

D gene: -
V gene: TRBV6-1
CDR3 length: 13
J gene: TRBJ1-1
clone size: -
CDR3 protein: CASSGTRNTEAFF
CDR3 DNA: TGTGCCAGCAGTGGTACAAGGAACACTGAAGCTTTCTTT

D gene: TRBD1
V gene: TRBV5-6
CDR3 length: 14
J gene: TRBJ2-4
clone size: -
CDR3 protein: CASRIGQGITIQYF
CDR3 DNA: TGTGCCAGCAGAATTGGACAGGGTATTACCATTCAGTACTTC

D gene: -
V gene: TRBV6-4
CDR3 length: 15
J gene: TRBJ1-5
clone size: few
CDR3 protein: CASSEGDYSNQPQHF
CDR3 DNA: TGTGCCAGCAGTGAGGGGGATTATAGCAATCAGCCCCAGCATTTT

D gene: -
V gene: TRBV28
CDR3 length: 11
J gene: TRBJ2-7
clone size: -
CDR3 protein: CASSFFYEQYF
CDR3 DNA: TGTGCCAGCAGTTTTTTCTACGAGCAGTACTTC

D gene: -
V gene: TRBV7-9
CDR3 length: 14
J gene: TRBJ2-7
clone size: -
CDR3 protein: CASSLEVVSHEQYF
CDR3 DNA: TGTGCCAGCAGCTTAGAGGTTGTTAGCCACGAGCAGTACTTC

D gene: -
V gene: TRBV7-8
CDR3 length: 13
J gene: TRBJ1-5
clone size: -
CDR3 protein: CASSLGEEEPQHF
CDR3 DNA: TGTGCCAGCAGCTTAGGAGAAGAAGAGCCCCAGCATTTT

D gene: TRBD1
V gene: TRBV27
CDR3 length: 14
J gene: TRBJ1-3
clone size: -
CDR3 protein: CASRGQGSGNTIYF
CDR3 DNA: TGTGCCAGCAGGGGACAGGGGTCTGGAAACACCATATATTTT

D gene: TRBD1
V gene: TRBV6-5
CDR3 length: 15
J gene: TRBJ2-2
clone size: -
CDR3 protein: CASSYGDREAGELFF
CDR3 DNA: TGTGCCAGCAGTTACGGGGACAGGGAGGCCGGGGAGCTGTTTTTT

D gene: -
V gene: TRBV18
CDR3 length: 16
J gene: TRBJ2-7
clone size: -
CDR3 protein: CASSREGQGPSYEQYF
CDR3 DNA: TGTGCCAGCTCTCGAGAGGGGCAGGGGCCTTCCTACGAGCAGTACTTC

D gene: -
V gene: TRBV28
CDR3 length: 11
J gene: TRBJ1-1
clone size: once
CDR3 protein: CASSQGTEAFF
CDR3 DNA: TGTGCCAGCAGTCAGGGGACTGAAGCTTTCTTT

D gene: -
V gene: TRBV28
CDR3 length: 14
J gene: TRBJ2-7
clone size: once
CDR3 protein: CASRMSGPNYEQYF
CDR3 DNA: TGTGCCAGCAGGATGAGCGGCCCAAACTACGAGCAGTACTTC

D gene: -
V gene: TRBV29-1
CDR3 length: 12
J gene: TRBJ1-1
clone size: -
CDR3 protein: CSVGRLNTEAFF
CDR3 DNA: TGCAGCGTTGGGCGACTGAACACTGAAGCTTTCTTT

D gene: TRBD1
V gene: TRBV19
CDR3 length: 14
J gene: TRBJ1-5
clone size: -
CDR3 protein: CASSLTGKDQPQHF
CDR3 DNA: TGTGCCAGTAGTTTGACAGGGAAGGATCAGCCCCAGCATTTT

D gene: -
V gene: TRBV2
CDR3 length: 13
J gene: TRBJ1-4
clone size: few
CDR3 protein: CATMARGDEKLFF
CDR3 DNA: TGTGCCACCATGGCACGGGGAGATGAAAAACTGTTTTTT

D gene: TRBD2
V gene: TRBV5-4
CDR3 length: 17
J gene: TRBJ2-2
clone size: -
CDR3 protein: CASSLLLAGGLTGELFF
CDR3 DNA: TGTGCCAGCAGCTTGTTATTAGCGGGAGGGCTGACCGGGGAGCTGTTTTTT

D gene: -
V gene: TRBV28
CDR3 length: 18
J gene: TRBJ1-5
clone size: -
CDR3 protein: CASSFIQRTGYSNQPQHF
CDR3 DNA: TGTGCCAGCAGTTTCATCCAGAGGACTGGGTATAGCAATCAGCCCCAGCATTTT

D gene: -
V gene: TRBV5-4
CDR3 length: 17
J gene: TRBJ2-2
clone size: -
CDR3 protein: CASSLRLGAGNTGELFF
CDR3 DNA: TGTGCCAGCAGCCTCCGCCTTGGGGCAGGGAACACCGGGGAGCTGTTTTTT

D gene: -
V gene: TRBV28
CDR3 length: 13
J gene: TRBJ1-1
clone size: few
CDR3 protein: CASFYGMNTEAFF
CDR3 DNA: TGTGCCAGCTTCTATGGGATGAACACTGAAGCTTTCTTT

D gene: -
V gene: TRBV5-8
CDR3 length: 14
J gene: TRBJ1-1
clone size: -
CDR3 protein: CASSLGPVGTEAFF
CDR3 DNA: TGTGCCAGCAGCTTGGGACCCGTTGGAACTGAAGCTTTCTTT

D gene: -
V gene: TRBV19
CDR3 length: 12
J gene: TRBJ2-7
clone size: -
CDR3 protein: CASNKSSYEQYF
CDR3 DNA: TGTGCCAGTAATAAGAGCTCCTACGAGCAGTACTTC

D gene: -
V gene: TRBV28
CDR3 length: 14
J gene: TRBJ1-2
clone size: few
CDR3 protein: CASNSRYGNYGYTF
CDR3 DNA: TGTGCCAGCAACAGCAGATACGGTAACTATGGCTACACCTTC

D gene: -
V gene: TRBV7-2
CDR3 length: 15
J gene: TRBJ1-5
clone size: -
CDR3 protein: CASSTDSLSNQPQHF
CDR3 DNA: TGTGCCAGCAGCACCGACTCCCTTAGCAATCAGCCCCAGCATTTT

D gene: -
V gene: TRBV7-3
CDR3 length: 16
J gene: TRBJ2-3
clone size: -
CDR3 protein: CASSPGLAGSTDTQYF
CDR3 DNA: TGTGCCAGCAGCCCAGGACTCGCGGGGAGCACAGATACGCAGTATTTT

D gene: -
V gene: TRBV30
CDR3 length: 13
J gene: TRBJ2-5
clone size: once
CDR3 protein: CAWSHSGPPEQYF
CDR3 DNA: TGTGCCTGGTCCCACTCCGGACCTCCTGAGCAGTACTTC

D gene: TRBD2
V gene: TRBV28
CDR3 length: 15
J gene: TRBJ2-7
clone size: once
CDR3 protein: CASSLGSGGPYEQYF
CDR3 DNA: TGTGCCAGCAGTTTAGGGTCGGGAGGGCCCTACGAGCAGTACTTC

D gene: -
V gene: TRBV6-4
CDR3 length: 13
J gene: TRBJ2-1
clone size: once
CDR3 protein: CASSENRGGEQFF
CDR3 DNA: TGTGCCAGCAGTGAGAACAGGGGAGGTGAGCAGTTCTTC

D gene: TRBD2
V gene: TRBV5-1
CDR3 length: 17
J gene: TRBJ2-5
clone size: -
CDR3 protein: CASSLGSTGGTQETQYF
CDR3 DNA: TGCGCCAGCAGCTTGGGGTCTACGGGAGGGACCCAAGAGACCCAGTACTTC

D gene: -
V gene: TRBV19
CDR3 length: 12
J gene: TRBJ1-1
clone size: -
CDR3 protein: CASSGLNTEAFF
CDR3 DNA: TGTGCCAGTAGTGGCTTGAACACTGAAGCTTTCTTT

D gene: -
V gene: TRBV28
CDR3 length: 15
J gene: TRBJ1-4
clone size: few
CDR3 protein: CASRKSGAPNEKLFF
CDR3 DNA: TGTGCCAGCAGAAAGTCAGGGGCCCCTAATGAAAAACTGTTTTTT

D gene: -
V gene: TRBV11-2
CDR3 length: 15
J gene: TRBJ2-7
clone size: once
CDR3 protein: CASSLAGTTSYEQYF
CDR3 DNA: TGTGCCAGCAGCTTAGCCGGGACAACGTCCTACGAGCAGTACTTC

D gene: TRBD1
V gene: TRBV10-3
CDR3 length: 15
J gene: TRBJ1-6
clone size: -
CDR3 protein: CATRTGTGYNSPLHF
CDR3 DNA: TGTGCCACTAGGACAGGTACGGGGTATAATTCACCCCTCCACTTT

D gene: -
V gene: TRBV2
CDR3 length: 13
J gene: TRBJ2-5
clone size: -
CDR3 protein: CASSQGFKETQYF
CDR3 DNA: TGTGCCAGCAGCCAGGGCTTCAAAGAGACCCAGTACTTC

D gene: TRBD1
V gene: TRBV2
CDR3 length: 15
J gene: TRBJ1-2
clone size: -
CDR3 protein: CASSPRTDRGYGYTF
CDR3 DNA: TGTGCCAGCAGTCCGAGAACCGACAGGGGCTATGGCTACACCTTC

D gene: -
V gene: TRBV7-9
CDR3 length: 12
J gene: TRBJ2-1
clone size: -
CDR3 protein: CASSLLDDEQFF
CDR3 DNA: TGTGCCAGCAGCTTATTGGATGATGAGCAGTTCTTC